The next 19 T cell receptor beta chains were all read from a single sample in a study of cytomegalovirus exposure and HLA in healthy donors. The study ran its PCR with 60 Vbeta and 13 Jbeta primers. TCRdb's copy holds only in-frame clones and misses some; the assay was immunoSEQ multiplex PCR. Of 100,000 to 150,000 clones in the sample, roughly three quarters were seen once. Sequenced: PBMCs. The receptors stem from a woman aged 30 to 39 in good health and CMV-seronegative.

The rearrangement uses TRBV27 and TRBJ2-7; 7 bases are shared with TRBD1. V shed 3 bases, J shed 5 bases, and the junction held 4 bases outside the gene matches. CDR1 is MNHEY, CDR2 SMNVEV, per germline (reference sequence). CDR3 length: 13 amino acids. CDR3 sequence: CASSFSQGHEQYF. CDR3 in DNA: TGTGCCAGCAGTTTTTCACAGGGGCACGAGCAGTACTTC.

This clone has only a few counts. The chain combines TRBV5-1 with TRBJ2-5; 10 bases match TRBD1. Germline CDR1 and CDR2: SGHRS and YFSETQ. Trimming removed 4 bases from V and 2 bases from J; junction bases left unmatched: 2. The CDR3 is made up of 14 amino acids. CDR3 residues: CASSPGQGQETQYF. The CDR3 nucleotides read TGCGCCAGCAGCCCGGGACAGGGGCAAGAGACCCAGTACTTC.

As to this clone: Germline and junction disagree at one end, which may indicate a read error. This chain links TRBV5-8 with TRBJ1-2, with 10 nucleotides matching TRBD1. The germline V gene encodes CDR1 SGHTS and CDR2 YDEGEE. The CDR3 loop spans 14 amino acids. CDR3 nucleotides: TGTGCCAGCAGAACTGGGGGGACAGGGGCCCTTCTCTCCTTC. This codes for CASRTGGTGALLSF.

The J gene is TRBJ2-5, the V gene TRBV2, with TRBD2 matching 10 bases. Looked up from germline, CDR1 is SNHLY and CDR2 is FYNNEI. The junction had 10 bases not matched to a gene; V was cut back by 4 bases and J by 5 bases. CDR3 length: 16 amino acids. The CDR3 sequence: CASSVEASGGLETQYF. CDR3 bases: TGTGCCAGCAGTGTAGAGGCTAGCGGGGGTTTGGAGACCCAGTACTTC.

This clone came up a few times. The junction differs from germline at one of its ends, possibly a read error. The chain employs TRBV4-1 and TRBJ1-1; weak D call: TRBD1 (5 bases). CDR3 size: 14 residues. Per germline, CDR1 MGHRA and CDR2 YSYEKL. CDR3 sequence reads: CASSKEGLITEAFF. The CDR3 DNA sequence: TGCGCCAGCAGCAAAGAGGGGCTTATCACTGAAGCTTTCTTT.

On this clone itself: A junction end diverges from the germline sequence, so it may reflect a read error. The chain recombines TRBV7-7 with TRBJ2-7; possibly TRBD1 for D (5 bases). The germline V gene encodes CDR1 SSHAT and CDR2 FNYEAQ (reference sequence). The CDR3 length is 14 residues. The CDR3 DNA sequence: TGTGCTAGCAGCCCGTCGACAGACCGATACGAGCAGTACTTC. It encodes CASSPSTDRYEQYF. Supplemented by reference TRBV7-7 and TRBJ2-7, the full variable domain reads GAGVSQSPRYKVTKRGQDVTLRCDPISSHATLYWYQQALGQGPEFLTYFNYEAQPDKSGLPSDRFSAERPEGSISTLTIQRTEQRDSAMYRCASSPSTDRYEQYFGPGTRLTVT.

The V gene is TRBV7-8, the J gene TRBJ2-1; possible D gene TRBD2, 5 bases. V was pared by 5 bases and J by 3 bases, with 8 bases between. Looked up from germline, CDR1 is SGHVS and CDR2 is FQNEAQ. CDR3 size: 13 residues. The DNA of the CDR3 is TGTGCCAGCAGCACCACTAGCTACAATGAGCAGTTCTTC. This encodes CASSTTSYNEQFF. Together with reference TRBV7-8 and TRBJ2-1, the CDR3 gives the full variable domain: GAGVSQSPRYKVAKRGQDVALRCDPISGHVSLFWYQQALGQGPEFLTYFQNEAQLDKSGLPSDRFFAERPEGSVSTLKIQRTQQEDSAVYLCASSTTSYNEQFFGPGTRLTVL.

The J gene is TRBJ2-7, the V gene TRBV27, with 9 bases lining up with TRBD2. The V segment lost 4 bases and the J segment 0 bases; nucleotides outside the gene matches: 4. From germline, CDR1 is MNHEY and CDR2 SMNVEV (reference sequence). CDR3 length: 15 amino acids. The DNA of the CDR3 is TGTGCCAGCAGTTCTGGACTAGCGCTCTCCTACGAGCAGTACTTC. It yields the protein CASSSGLALSYEQYF.

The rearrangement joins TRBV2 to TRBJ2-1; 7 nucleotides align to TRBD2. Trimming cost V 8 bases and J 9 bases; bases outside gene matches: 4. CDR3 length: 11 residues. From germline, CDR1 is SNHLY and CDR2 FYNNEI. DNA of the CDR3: TGTGCCAGCCGGGGGGTAATTGAGCAGTTCTTC. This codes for CASRGVIEQFF.

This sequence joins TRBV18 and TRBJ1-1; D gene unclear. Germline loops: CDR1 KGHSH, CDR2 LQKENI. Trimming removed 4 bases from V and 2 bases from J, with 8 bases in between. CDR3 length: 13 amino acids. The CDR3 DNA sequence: TGTGCCAGCTCACTGGCAACCAACACTGAAGCTTTCTTT. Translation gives CASSLATNTEAFF.

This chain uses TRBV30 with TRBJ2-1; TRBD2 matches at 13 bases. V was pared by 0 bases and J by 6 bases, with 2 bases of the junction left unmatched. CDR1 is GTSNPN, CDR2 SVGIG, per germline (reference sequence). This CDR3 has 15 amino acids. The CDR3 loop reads CAWSVGLAGANEQFF. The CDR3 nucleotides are TGTGCCTGGAGTGTAGGACTAGCGGGAGCCAATGAGCAGTTCTTC.

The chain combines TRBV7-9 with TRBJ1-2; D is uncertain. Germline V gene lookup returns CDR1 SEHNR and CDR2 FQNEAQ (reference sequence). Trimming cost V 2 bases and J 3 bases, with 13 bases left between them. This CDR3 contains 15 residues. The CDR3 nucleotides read TGTGCCAGCAGCTTATTAACAGACCGCTACTATGGCTACACCTTC. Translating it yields CASSLLTDRYYGYTF. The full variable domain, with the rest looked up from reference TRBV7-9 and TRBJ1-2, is DTGVSQNPRHKITKRGQNVTFRCDPISEHNRLYWYRQTLGQGPEFLTYFQNEAQLEKSRLLSDRFSAERPKGSFSTLEIQRTEQGDSAMYLCASSLLTDRYYGYTFGSGTRLTVV.

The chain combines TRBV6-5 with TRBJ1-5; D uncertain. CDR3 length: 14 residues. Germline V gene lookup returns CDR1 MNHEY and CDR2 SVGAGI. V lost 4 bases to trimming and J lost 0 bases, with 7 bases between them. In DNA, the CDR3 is TGTGCCAGCAGTTCCCTCAGTAGCAATCAGCCCCAGCATTTT. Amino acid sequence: CASSSLSSNQPQHF.

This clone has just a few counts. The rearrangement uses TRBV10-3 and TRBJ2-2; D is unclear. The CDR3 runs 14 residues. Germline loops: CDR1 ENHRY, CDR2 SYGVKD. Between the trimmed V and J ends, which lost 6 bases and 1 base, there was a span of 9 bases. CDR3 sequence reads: CAISNSGNTGELFF. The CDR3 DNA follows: TGTGCCATCAGCAACTCGGGGAACACCGGGGAGCTGTTTTTT.

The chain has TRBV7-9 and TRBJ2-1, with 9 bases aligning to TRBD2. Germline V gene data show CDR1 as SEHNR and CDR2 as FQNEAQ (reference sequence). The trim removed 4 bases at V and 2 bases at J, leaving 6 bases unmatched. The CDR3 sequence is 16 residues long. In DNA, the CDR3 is TGTGCCAGCAGCTCCTTAGCGGGAGAAGCCTACAATGAGCAGTTCTTC. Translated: CASSSLAGEAYNEQFF. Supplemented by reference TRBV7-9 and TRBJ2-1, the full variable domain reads DTGVSQNPRHKITKRGQNVTFRCDPISEHNRLYWYRQTLGQGPEFLTYFQNEAQLEKSRLLSDRFSAERPKGSFSTLEIQRTEQGDSAMYLCASSSLAGEAYNEQFFGPGTRLTVL.

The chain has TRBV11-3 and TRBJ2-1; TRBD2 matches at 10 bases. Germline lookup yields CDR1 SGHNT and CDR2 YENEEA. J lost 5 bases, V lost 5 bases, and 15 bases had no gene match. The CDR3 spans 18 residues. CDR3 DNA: TGTGCCAGCAGCGTACGTTGGGTAGCGGGAGGTAGGAACAATGAGCAGTTCTTC. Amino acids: CASSVRWVAGGRNNEQFF.

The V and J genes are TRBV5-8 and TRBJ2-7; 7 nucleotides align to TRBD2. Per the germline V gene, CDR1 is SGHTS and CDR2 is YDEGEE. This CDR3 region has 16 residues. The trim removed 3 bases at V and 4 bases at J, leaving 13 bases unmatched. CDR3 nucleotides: TGTGCCAGCAGCTCCAATTGGGGGGGAGGTGTGTACGAGCAGTACTTC. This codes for CASSSNWGGGVYEQYF. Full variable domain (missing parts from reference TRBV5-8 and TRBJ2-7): EAGVTQSPTHLIKTRGQQATLRCSPISGHTSVYWYQQALGLGLQFLLWYDEGEERNRGNFPPRFSGRQFPNYSSELNVNALELEDSALYLCASSSNWGGGVYEQYFGPGTRLTVT.

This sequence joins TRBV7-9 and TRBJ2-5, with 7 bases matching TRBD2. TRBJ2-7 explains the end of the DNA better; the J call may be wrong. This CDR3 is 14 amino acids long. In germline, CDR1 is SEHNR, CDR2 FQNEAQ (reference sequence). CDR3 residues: CASSAGVGVNEQYF. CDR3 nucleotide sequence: TGTGCCAGCAGCGCGGGAGTGGGAGTGAACGAGCAGTACTTC.

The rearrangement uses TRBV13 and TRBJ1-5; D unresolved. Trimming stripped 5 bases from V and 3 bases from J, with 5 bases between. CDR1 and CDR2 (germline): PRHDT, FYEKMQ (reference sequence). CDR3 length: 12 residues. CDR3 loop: CASSLANQPQHF. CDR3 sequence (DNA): TGTGCCAGCAGCCTGGCCAATCAGCCCCAGCATTTT.